This entry is about one T cell receptor (beta chain). The CDR3 loop spans 13 amino acids. Germline CDR1 and CDR2: LNHDA and SQIVND (reference sequence). The V and J ends lost 1 base and 1 base respectively, with 4 bases between them. These data come from a study of OX40 agonist ivuxolimab in advanced cancers. Study information: Each patient was given ivuxolimab into a vein every 2 weeks, at 0.01 to 10 mg/kg. Hepatocellular carcinoma, melanoma, renal cell or head and neck cancer affected the dose-escalation patients. Partial responses, seen in three patients, involved one hepatocellular carcinoma and two cutaneous melanomas.

Clones were sequenced by immunoSEQ multiplex PCR, and TCRdb holds only the in-frame ones, with some missing. The data show tens of thousands of clones, approximately 88% seen once. This chain links TRBV19 with TRBJ2-5; D remains ambiguous. The source was CD4+ or CD8+ T cells sorted from blood, collected in a trial of the OX40 agonist ivuxolimab. The clonotype originates from an adult with an advanced solid tumor such as melanoma, head and neck, liver or kidney cancer. CDR3 DNA sequence: TGTGCCAGTAGTATAGGGATCCAAGAGACCCAGTACTTC. Translating gives CASSIGIQETQYF. Looking up the rest from reference TRBV19 and TRBJ2-5 gives the full variable domain: DGGITQSPKYLFRKEGQNVTLSCEQNLNHDAMYWYRQDPGQGLRLIYYSQIVNDFQKGDIAEGYSVSREKKESFPLTVTSAQKNPTAFYLCASSIGIQETQYFGPGTRLLVL.